This TCR beta chain was profiled in a study of cytomegalovirus exposure and HLA in healthy donors. Use of 60 Vbeta and 13 Jbeta primers characterized the PCR. Produced via immunoSEQ multiplex PCR; TCRdb's table is partial and in-frame only. The table has around 210,000 clones, 80% to 90% seen once. The V gene end was trimmed by 3 bases and the J gene end by 7 bases; junction bases not matched to a gene: 10. CDR3 size: 14 residues. Germline V gene data show CDR1 as GTSNPN and CDR2 as SVGIG (reference sequence). Overall study findings and caveats: When a later analysis compared HLA-associated TCR beta chains with equally common others, the HLA-associated chains turned out to be more clonally expanded and to have lower generation probabilities. In a later analysis, productive TCRs from donors in an Asian-associated ancestry cluster reportedly carried fewer N-insertions than the cohort mean. There were some public TCRs occurring in many donors, but most TCR sequences were rare. In vitro experiments confirmed that three CMV-associated chains were specific for CMV antigens.

The table lists this clone with a count of one. Its antigen is as yet unknown. V is TRBV30 and J is TRBJ1-2; 8 nucleotides line up with TRBD1. This sequence originates from a girl aged 2-9 years in good health and CMV-seronegative. The sequencing sample was made of PBMCs. The CDR3 bases are TGTGCCTGGAGACCAGGGGGCGGGTTGGGTGGCTACACCTTC. Translated: CAWRPGGGLGGYTF. Together with reference TRBV30 and TRBJ1-2, the CDR3 gives the full variable domain: SQTIHQWPATLVQPVGSPLSLECTVEGTSNPNLYWYRQAAGRGLQLLFYSVGIGQISSEVPQNLSASRPQDRQFILSSKKLLLSDSGFYLCAWRPGGGLGGYTFGSGTRLTVV.